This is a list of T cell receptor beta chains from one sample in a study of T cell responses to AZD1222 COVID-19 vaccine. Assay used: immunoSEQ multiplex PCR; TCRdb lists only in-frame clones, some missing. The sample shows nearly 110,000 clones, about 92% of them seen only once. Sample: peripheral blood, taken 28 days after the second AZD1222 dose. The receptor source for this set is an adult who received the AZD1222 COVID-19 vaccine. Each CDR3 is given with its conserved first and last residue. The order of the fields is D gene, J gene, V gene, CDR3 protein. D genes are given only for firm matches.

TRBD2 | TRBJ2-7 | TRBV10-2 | CASTLVGGAYEQYF
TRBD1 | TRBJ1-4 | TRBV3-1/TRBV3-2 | CASSFGTGYEKLFF
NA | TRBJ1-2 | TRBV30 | CAWSTGNNYGYTF
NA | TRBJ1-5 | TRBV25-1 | CASSAREGLQPQHF
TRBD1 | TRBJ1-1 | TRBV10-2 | CAARDRGNTEAFF
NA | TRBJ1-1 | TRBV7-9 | CASSLVQGNTEAFF
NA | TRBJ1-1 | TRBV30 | CAWNLPGRGYTEAFF
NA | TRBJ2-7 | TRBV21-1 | CASSKEQGTLFGQYF
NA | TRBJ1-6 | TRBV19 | CASSIVDSNSPLHF
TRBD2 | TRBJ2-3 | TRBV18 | CASSPFQAGGRTDTQYF
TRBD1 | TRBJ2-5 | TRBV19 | CASSTGAETQYF
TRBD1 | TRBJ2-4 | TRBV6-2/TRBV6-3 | CASSYPRTGSQNIQYF
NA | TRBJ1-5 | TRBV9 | CASSHGTNQPQHF
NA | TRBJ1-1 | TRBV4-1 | CASSPPGGQLNTEAFF
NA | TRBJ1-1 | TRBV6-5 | CATRRNKNTEAFF
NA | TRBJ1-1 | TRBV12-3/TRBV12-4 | CASSPARSGAFF
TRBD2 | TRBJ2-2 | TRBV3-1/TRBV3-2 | CASSQDIIAGDTGELFF
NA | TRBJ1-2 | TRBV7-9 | CASSLGPGSGYTF
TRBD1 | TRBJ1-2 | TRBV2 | CASSDRGLSYGYTF
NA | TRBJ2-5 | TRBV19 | CASSIAQAPGETQYF
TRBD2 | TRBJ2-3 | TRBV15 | CATSKREGTDTQYF
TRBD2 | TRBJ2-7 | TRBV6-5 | CASRTSSYEQYF